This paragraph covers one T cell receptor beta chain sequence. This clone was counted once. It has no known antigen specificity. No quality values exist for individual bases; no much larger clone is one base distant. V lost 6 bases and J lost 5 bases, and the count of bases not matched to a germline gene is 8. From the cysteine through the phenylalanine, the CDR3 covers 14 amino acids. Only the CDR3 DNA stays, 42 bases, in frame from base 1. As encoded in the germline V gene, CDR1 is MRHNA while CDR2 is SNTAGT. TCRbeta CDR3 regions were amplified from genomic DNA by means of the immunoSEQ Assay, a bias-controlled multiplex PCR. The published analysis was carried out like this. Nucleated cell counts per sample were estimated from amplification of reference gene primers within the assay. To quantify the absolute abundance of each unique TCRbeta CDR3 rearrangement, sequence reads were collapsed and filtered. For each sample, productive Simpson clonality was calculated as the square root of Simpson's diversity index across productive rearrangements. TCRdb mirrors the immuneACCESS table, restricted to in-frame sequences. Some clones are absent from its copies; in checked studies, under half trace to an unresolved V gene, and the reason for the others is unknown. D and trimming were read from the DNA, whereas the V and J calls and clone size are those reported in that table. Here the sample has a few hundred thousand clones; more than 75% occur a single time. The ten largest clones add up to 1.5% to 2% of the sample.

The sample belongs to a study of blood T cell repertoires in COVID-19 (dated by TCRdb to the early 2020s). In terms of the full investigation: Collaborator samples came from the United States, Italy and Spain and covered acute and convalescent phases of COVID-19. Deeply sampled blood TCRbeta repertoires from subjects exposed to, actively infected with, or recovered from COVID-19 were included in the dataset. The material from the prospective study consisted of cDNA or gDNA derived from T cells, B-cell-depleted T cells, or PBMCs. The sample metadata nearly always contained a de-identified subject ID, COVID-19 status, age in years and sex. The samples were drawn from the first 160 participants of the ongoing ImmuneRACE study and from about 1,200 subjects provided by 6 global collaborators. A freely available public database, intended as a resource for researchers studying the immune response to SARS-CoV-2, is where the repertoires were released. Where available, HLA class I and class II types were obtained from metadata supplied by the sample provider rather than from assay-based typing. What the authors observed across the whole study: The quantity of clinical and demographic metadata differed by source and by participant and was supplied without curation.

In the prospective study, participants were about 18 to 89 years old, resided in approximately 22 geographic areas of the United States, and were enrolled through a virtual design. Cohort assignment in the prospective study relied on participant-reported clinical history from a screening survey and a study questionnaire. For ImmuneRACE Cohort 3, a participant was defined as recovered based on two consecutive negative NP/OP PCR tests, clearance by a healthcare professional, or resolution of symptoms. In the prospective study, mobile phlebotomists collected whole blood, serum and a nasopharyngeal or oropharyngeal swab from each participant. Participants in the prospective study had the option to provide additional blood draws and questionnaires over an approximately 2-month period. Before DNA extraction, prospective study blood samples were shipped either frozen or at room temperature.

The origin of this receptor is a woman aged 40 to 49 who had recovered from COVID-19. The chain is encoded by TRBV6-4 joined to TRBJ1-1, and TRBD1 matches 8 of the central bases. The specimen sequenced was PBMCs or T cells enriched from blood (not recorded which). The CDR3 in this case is CASRQQGGRTEAFF. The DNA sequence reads TGTGCCAGCAGGCAACAGGGGGGGAGAACTGAAGCTTTCTTT.